A single sample is the source of the 23 T cell receptor beta chains below, sequenced in a study of blood T cell repertoires in COVID-19. Clones were read by immunoSEQ multiplex PCR, and TCRdb kept only the in-frame ones, dropping some. The repertoire has around 70,000 clones, 60% to 80% of them found once; the top ten carry over 9.5%. The sample comprised peripheral blood. Source of these receptors: a human donor in a cohort sampled during active COVID-19.

This clone was detected only a few times. The chain carries TRBV7-2 and TRBJ1-5, with 7 bases that match TRBD1. Germline V gene data show CDR1 as SGHTA and CDR2 as FQGNSA. The CDR3 is made up of 15 amino acids. J lost 2 bases, V lost 5 bases, and 6 bases had no gene match. DNA of the CDR3: TGTGCCAGCAGCCTAACAGGGGAGCGCAATCAGCCCCAGCATTTT. Encoded protein: CASSLTGERNQPQHF.

The chain employs TRBV5-6 and TRBJ1-2, with 8 bases that match TRBD1. The V and J ends lost 5 bases and 5 bases, in that order; junction bases with no gene match: 5. From germline, CDR1 is SGHDT and CDR2 YYEEEE. The CDR3 length is 13 residues. For the CDR3, the DNA is TGTGCCAGCAGTCTGACAGGGGCTTATGGCTACACCTTC. The encoded protein is CASSLTGAYGYTF.

This clone appeared a single time. The V and J genes are TRBV12-3 or TRBV12-4 and TRBJ1-5, with unresolved D. The CDR3 runs to 13 residues. Between the trimmed V and J ends, which lost 6 bases and 4 bases, there was a span of 10 bases. In DNA, the CDR3 is TGTGCCAGCAGCGTTACAGAGAATCAGCCCCAGCATTTT. Translation gives CASSVTENQPQHF.

This clone has just one count. V gene TRBV21-1 combines with J gene TRBJ2-7; the D call of TRBD2 is as the table states it, not checked on the DNA. TRBV21-1 is flagged as a pseudogene. The CDR3 runs 15 residues. The CDR3 coding sequence is TGTGCCAGATTCGGGGGGCTAGCGGGGATCTACGAGCAGTACGTC. Its translation is CARFGGLAGIYEQYV.

V and J are TRBV4-3 and TRBJ2-5; D possibly corresponds to TRBD2 (5 bases). In germline, CDR1 is LGHNA, CDR2 YSLEER. V was shortened by 3 bases and J by 4 bases, with 15 bases between the two germline ends. The CDR3 extends over 15 amino acids. The CDR3 spells CASSQGYRGGETQYF. The CDR3, as DNA: TGCGCCAGCAGCCAGGGATACCGGGGTGGAGAGACCCAGTACTTC.

The rearrangement uses TRBV28 and TRBJ1-1, with D possibly matching TRBD1 (5 bases). V lost 5 bases and J lost 4, with 17 bases in between. The CDR3 has 15 amino acids. The germline V gene encodes CDR1 MDHEN and CDR2 SYDVKM. CDR3 nucleotides: TGTGCCAGCAGTCCAGCCCTGGAGGGGATCACTGAAGCTTTCTTT. Translation gives CASSPALEGITEAFF.

In this sample, this clone turned up once. This rearrangement joins TRBV4-3 to TRBJ1-6, with D perhaps TRBD1 (5 bases). This CDR3 spans 15 amino acids. The V end lost 1 base, the J end lost 7 bases, and 11 bases lay between the germline ends. Germline assignment: CDR1 LGHNA and CDR2 YSLEER. The CDR3 DNA reads as TGCGCCAGCAGCCAAGTGGCAGGGATAAATTCACCCCTCCACTTT. Its translation is CASSQVAGINSPLHF.

This clone was found a few times. This chain joins TRBV19 and TRBJ1-1, with a weak D call TRBD1 (6 bases). CDR1 and CDR2 (germline): LNHDA, SQIVND (reference sequence). Trimming removed 6 bases at V and 11 bases at J, with 25 bases between. The CDR3 length is 15 residues. Here the CDR3 reads CASSSWGGRQEAAFF. The CDR3 DNA reads TGTGCCAGTAGCTCTTGGGGGGGCAGGCAGGAGGCCGCTTTCTTT.

The J gene is TRBJ2-5, the V gene TRBV11-2; a possible D gene is TRBD2 (6 bases). CDR3 size: 17 residues. The ends were cut back, 5 bases at V and 1 base at J, with 20 bases in the middle. Germline CDR1 and CDR2: SGHAT and FQNNGV. The CDR3 DNA reads TGTGCCAGCAGCCCCTTGAGAGGCGGGGCAGCCCAAGAGACCCAGTACTTC. This translates into CASSPLRGGAAQETQYF.

The rearrangement links TRBV3-1 (or the pseudogene TRBV3-2) to TRBJ2-4, with D perhaps TRBD2 (6 bases). Germline CDR1 is LGHDT and CDR2 is YNNKEL (reference sequence). This CDR3 is 16 amino acids long. V gave up 1 base and J gave up 3 bases, with 13 bases separating them. The CDR3 sequence: CASSQGTWRGKNIQYF. The CDR3 DNA is TGTGCCAGCAGCCAAGGGACATGGAGGGGCAAAAACATTCAGTACTTC.

This chain links TRBV3-1 (or the pseudogene TRBV3-2) with TRBJ2-7; 13 bases agree with TRBD2. CDR3 length: 15 residues. J lost 5 bases, V lost 6 bases, and 7 bases had no gene match. Per germline, CDR1 LGHDT and CDR2 YNNKEL (reference sequence). The DNA of the CDR3 is TGTGCCAGCAGTCGGAGACTAGCGGGGGGCAACGAGCAGTACTTC. Amino acids: CASSRRLAGGNEQYF.

The rearrangement uses TRBV19 and TRBJ1-5, with TRBD1 as a possible D gene (5 bases). This CDR3 has 15 residues. Germline CDR1 is LNHDA and CDR2 is SQIVND (reference sequence). Between the trimmed V and J ends, which lost 4 bases and 5 bases, there was a span of 15 bases. CDR3 in DNA: TGTGCCAGTAGTACCCGCCGGGGGATCGATCAGCCCCAGCATTTT. It is translated as CASSTRRGIDQPQHF.

This clone was observed a handful of times. The rearrangement links TRBV11-2 to TRBJ2-7; 9 bases are a match to TRBD1. V dropped 0 bases and J dropped 3; count of bases not matched to a gene: 3. The germline V gene encodes CDR1 SGHAT and CDR2 FQNNGV. The CDR3 loop spans 15 amino acids. CDR3 nucleotide sequence: TGTGCCAGCAGCTTAGATCGGACAGGGGTCTACGAGCAGTACTTC. It codes for CASSLDRTGVYEQYF.

This chain links TRBV28 with TRBJ1-4; perhaps TRBD1 as D (5 bases). V lost 4 bases and J 0 bases, leaving 12 bases between the germline ends. Germline lookup yields CDR1 MDHEN and CDR2 SYDVKM. CDR3 size: 16 residues. The CDR3: CASSSPAGSTNEKLFF. DNA of the CDR3: TGTGCCAGCAGTTCGCCCGCAGGGTCAACTAATGAAAAACTGTTTTTT.

This chain's CDR3 is CASSSGSPGTQYF. The CDR3 DNA sequence: TGTGCCAGCAGCTCCGGGAGCCCAGGGACCCAGTACTTC. The chain combines TRBV7-2 with TRBJ2-5, with D possibly being TRBD2 (6 bases). The CDR3 has 13 residues. The V and J ends lost 4 bases and 7 bases respectively, with 13 bases between them. Germline V CDR1 and CDR2: SGHTA, FQGNSA.

The rearrangement uses TRBV6-5 and TRBJ1-4; 7 bases are shared with TRBD1. This CDR3 has 15 residues. Trimming cost V 3 bases and J 3 bases; bases outside gene matches: 4. Germline CDR1 MNHEY, CDR2 SVGAGI. CDR3 DNA sequence: TGTGCCAGCAGTTATGACAGGGCGGCTAATGAAAAACTGTTTTTT. Its protein is CASSYDRAANEKLFF.

This CDR3 is CASSPTSGGGFSYNEQFF. In DNA form, the CDR3 reads TGCGCCAGCAGCCCGACTAGCGGGGGGGGATTCTCCTACAATGAGCAGTTCTTC. The chain combines TRBV4-3 with TRBJ2-1, with 14 bases identical to TRBD2. CDR3 length: 18 residues. Looked up from germline, CDR1 is LGHNA and CDR2 is YSLEER. Unmatched junction bases numbered 5, after V lost 4 bases and J lost 0 bases.

The chain joins TRBV7-6 to TRBJ2-5, with 9 bases identical to TRBD2. V trimming: 5 bases; J trimming: 10 bases; junction bases outside the gene matches: 17. The CDR3 consists of 16 residues. CDR1 is SGHVS, CDR2 FNYEAQ, per germline. The CDR3 protein is CASSPPGSGGLRVQYF. The CDR3 DNA sequence: TGTGCCAGCAGCCCCCCAGGAAGCGGGGGGCTACGGGTCCAGTACTTC.

This clone has just a few counts. The rearrangement links TRBV18 to TRBJ2-7; 7 bases agree with TRBD1. Per the germline V gene, CDR1 is KGHSH and CDR2 is LQKENI. The CDR3 has 13 residues. V was clipped by 4 bases and J by 6 bases; unmatched bases: 6. In DNA form, the CDR3 reads TGTGCCAGCTCACGGGTAGGGGGCAGCGAGCAGTACTTC. Amino acids: CASSRVGGSEQYF.

The chain recombines TRBV7-2 with TRBJ2-7; D is possibly TRBD1 (6 bases). This CDR3 contains 13 residues. Per the germline V gene, CDR1 is SGHTA and CDR2 is FQGNSA. Trimming cost V 5 bases and J 7 bases, with 15 bases left between them. Here the CDR3 DNA reads TGTGCCAGCAGCGGACGAAGGGGGTTTGAGCAGTACTTC. The encoded protein is CASSGRRGFEQYF.

This chain links TRBV6-6 with TRBJ1-5; 8 nucleotides line up with TRBD1. CDR3 length: 15 amino acids. Germline CDR1 MNHNY, CDR2 SVGAGI (reference sequence). Trimming at V came to 6 bases and at J to 1 base, leaving 5 bases not matched to a gene. The CDR3 is CASRPGTGSNQPQHF. CDR3 sequence (DNA): TGTGCCAGCAGACCCGGGACAGGAAGCAATCAGCCCCAGCATTTT.

The rearrangement joins TRBV5-6 to TRBJ1-2; 12 bases line up with TRBD1. CDR3 length: 19 residues. Per germline, CDR1 SGHDT and CDR2 YYEEEE. V dropped 3 bases and J dropped 3; count of bases not matched to a gene: 15. CDR3 residues: CASSSVIRDRGHFDYGYTF. The DNA of the CDR3 is TGTGCCAGCAGCTCGGTCATTCGGGACAGGGGGCACTTTGACTATGGCTACACCTTC.

This chain uses TRBV11-3 with TRBJ2-7; D gene ambiguous. V lost 4 bases to trimming and J lost 3 bases, with 7 bases between them. CDR3 length: 12 amino acids. Germline loops: CDR1 SGHNT, CDR2 YENEEA. As DNA, the CDR3 is TGTGCCAGCAGCTCGAACGGCTACGAGCAGTACGTC. The encoded protein is CASSSNGYEQYV.